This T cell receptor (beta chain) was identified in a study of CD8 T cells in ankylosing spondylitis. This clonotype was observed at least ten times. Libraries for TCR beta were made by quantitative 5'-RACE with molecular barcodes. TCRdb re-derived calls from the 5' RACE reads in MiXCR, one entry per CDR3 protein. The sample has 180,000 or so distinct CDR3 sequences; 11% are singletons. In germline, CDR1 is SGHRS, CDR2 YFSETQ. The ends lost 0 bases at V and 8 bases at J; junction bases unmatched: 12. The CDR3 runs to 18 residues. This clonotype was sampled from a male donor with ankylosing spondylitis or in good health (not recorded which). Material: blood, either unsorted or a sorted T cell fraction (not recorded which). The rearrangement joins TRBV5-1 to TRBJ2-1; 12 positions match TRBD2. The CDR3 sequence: CASSLASLAGGPSDEQFF. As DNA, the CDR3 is TGCGCCAGCAGCTTGGCCAGTCTAGCGGGAGGGCCGAGTGATGAGCAGTTCTTC.